The clone carrying this T cell receptor (beta chain) has just a few counts. Antigen specificity is unknown. The record originates from a study of cytomegalovirus exposure and HLA in healthy donors. General study findings and limits: The study labeled 170 or so TCR beta chains cytomegalovirus-associated.

The CDR3 has 16 amino acids. The germline V gene has CDR1 SGHNT and CDR2 YYREEE (reference sequence). J was trimmed by 5 bases and V by 4 bases; bases with no gene match: 10. A multiplex PCR was run with 60 Vbeta primers and 13 Jbeta primers. As handled by the study authors: Approximately 9.9 million shared chains were among the 65 million to 85 million unique TCR beta chains that a later analysis counted. The assay was immunoSEQ multiplex PCR, and TCRdb's table has in-frame clones only and misses some. V and J calls and clone size are as listed in that table; D and trimming were resolved from the DNA. This sample has roughly 180,000 clones; roughly 10% occur once, and the top ten carry 1% to 1.5%.

The receptor was isolated from a woman aged 30 to 39 in good health and CMV-seropositive. The sample consisted of PBMCs. The chain couples TRBV5-4 to TRBJ2-5; 11 bases agree with TRBD1. CDR3 sequence reads: CASSGGTGGFSETQYF. CDR3 DNA sequence: TGTGCCAGCAGCGGAGGGACAGGGGGGTTTAGTGAGACCCAGTACTTC.